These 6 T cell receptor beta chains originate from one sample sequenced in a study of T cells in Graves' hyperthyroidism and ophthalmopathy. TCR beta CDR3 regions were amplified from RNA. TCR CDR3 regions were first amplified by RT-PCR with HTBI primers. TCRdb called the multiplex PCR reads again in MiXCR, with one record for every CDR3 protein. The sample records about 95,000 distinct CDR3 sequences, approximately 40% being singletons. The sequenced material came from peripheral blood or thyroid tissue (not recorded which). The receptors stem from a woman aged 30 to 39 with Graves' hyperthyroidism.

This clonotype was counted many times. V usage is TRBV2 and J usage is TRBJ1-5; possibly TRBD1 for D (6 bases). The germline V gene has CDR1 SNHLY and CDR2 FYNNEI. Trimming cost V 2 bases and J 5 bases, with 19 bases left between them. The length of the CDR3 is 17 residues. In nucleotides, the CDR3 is TGTGCCAGCAGTGAACTCTCGTGGGGGCGACTATATCAGCCCCAGCATTTT. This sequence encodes CASSELSWGRLYQPQHF. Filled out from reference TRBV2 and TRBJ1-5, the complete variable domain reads EPEVTQTPSHQVTQMGQEVILRCVPISNHLYFYWYRQILGQKVEFLVSFYNNEISEKSEIFDDQFSVERPDGSNFTLKIRSTKLEDSAMYFCASSELSWGRLYQPQHFGDGTRLSIL.

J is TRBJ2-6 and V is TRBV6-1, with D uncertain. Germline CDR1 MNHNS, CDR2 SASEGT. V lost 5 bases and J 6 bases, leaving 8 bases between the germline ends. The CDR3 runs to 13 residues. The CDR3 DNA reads TGTGCCAGCAGTCCCGAGGCGGCCAACGTCCTGACTTTC. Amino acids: CASSPEAANVLTF.

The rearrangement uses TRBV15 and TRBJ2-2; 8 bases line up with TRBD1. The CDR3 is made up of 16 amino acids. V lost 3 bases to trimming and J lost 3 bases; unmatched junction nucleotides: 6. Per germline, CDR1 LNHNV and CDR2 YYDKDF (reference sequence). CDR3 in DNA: TGTGCCACCAGCAGCCACGGGACAGGTTACACCGGGGAGCTGTTTTTT. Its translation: CATSSHGTGYTGELFF.

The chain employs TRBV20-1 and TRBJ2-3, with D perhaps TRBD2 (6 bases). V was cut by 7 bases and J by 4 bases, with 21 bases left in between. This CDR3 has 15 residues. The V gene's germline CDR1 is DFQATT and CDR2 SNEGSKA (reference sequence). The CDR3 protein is CSVHPLREEADTQYF. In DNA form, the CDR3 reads TGCAGTGTTCACCCCCTGAGGGAGGAGGCAGATACGCAGTATTTT.

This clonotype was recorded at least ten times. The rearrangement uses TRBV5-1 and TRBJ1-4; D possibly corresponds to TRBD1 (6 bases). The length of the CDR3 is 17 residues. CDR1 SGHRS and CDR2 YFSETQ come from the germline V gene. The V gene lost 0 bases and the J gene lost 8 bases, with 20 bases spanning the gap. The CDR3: CASSLGDIPSTEEKLFF. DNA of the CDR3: TGCGCCAGCAGCTTGGGGGACATCCCCTCGACTGAAGAAAAACTGTTTTTT.

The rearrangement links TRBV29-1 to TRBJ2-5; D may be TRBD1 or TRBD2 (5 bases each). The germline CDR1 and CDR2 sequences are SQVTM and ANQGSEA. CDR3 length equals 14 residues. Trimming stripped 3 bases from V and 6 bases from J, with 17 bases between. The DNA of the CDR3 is TGCAGCGTTGAGGGGCTAGCAAGTGGCAAGACCCAGTACTTC. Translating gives CSVEGLASGKTQYF.